This T cell receptor beta chain comes out of a study of shared clonotypes between healthy human individuals. Overall study: The donor pool was made up of two women and a few men aged 18 to 49. There were three CD4 naive, three CD4 memory, two CD8 naive and one CD8 memory plates per donor.

Regarding this clone: A read error may produce the germline difference seen at one junction end.

The CDR3 loop spans 13 amino acids. CDR1 and CDR2 from the germline V gene are SSHAT and FNYEAQ (reference sequence). Original processing methods: Quality scores were absent from the junction-only immunoSEQ sequences, so filtering differed. Sequencing was performed with immunoSEQ multiplex PCR; in TCRdb, only in-frame clones are kept and a portion is missing. V, J and clone size reflect that table, while D and trimming were determined from the DNA. Of 2,500,000 or so clones detected, roughly 90% appear once; the ten largest clones hold 0.3% to 0.4%. The specimen was naive CD4+ T cells from PBMCs. Subset reported: CD45RA+ positively selected. The J gene is TRBJ2-2, the V gene TRBV7-7, with a possible D match to TRBD2 (6 bases). The TCR was taken from a man between 18 and 35 years old in good health. Some clones in this sample may be carry-over from other donors' samples. The CDR3 is CASSLATTGELFF. The CDR3 DNA sequence: TGTGCCAGCAGCCTAGCGACCACCGGGGAGCTGTTTTTT. Using reference TRBV7-7 and TRBJ2-2 for the parts outside the CDR3, the full variable domain is GAGVSQSPRYKVTKRGQDVTLRCDPISSHATLYWYQQALGQGPEFLTYFNYEAQPDKSGLPSDRFSAERPEGSISTLTIQRTEQRDSAMYRCASSLATTGELFFGEGSRLTVL.